This T cell receptor beta chain came from a study of T cells in Graves' hyperthyroidism and ophthalmopathy. This clonotype was observed a few times. Germline values: CDR1 DFQATT, CDR2 SNEGSKA (reference sequence). This CDR3 has 18 residues. Trimming shortened V by 3 bases and J by 6 bases, and 27 bases separated the two germline ends. Amplification targeted TCR beta CDR3 regions from RNA transcripts. First-round RT-PCR with HTBI primers amplified the TCR CDR3 region. TCRdb recomputed calls from the multiplex PCR reads with MiXCR, one row per CDR3 protein. The repertoire has under 800,000 distinct CDR3 sequences, roughly 15% of them found once; the top ten carry roughly a tenth. The patients, who ranged from 18 to 65 in age, presented with newly diagnosed hyperthyroidism lasting under 2 months.

This chain connects TRBV20-1 to TRBJ2-4, with D maybe TRBD1 (6 bases). Sequenced input: blood. The sequence was obtained from a woman aged 18-30 years with Graves' hyperthyroidism. This CDR3 is CSASPIQGRGEPGNIQYF. CDR3 nucleotides: TGCAGTGCTAGTCCCATACAGGGTCGGGGTGAGCCGGGAAACATTCAGTACTTC.